Listed below are T cell receptor beta chains from one sample, sequenced in a study of immune evolution from preneoplasia to lung adenocarcinoma. Data came from immunoSEQ multiplex PCR; TCRdb stores just in-frame clones and leaves some out. Of approximately 5,000 clones in the sample, roughly 79% were seen once. What was sequenced was FFPE adjacent normal lung tissue. Receptors were obtained from a donor aged 70 or over with lung adenocarcinoma. Each CDR3 is given with its conserved first and last residue. The order of the fields is CDR3 protein, CDR3 DNA, V gene, J gene, clone size, D gene, CDR3 length. D genes are given only for firm matches. Clone size is stated in some rows and not others, as once, few, many or a class when expanded.

CDR3aa: CASSLGEPNIQYF
CDR3nt: TGCGCCAGCAGCTTGGGGGAGCCCAACATTCAGTACTTC
v_gene: TRBV5-1
j_gene: TRBJ2-4
abundance: .
d_gene: .
len: 13

CDR3aa: CASSLRRTDTQYF
CDR3nt: TGTGCCAGCAGCTTAAGACGAACAGATACGCAGTATTTT
v_gene: TRBV7-6
j_gene: TRBJ2-3
abundance: .
d_gene: .
len: 13

CDR3aa: CASSSPRDSGFRDEQFF
CDR3nt: TGTGCCAGCAGTTCCCCTCGGGATAGCGGTTTTAGGGATGAGCAGTTCTTC
v_gene: TRBV28
j_gene: TRBJ2-1
abundance: .
d_gene: .
len: 17

CDR3aa: CASSGWALPTDTQYF
CDR3nt: TGTGCCAGCAGCGGGTGGGCCCTCCCCACAGATACGCAGTATTTT
v_gene: TRBV9
j_gene: TRBJ2-3
abundance: .
d_gene: .
len: 15

CDR3aa: CASSFRDYYNEQFF
CDR3nt: TGTGCCAGCAGCTTCCGGGACTATTACAATGAGCAGTTCTTC
v_gene: TRBV5-4
j_gene: TRBJ2-1
abundance: .
d_gene: TRBD2
len: 14

CDR3aa: CASSEDVGGGGEAFF
CDR3nt: TGTGCCAGCAGTGAAGATGTGGGAGGGGGCGGTGAAGCTTTCTTT
v_gene: TRBV6-1
j_gene: TRBJ1-1
abundance: .
d_gene: TRBD1
len: 15

CDR3aa: CASSETSGNRLNIQYF
CDR3nt: TGTGCCAGCAGTGAAACAAGCGGGAACCGATTAAACATTCAGTACTTC
v_gene: TRBV2
j_gene: TRBJ2-4
abundance: .
d_gene: TRBD2
len: 16

CDR3aa: CASSSRGDSYEQYF
CDR3nt: TGTGCCAGCAGCTCACGAGGGGACTCCTACGAGCAGTACTTC
v_gene: TRBV11-2
j_gene: TRBJ2-7
abundance: few
d_gene: .
len: 14

CDR3aa: CASSGVGGRSYGYTF
CDR3nt: TGTGCCAGCAGTGGGGTGGGGGGGCGCAGTTATGGCTACACCTTC
v_gene: TRBV25-1
j_gene: TRBJ1-2
abundance: .
d_gene: .
len: 15

CDR3aa: CASSLVAHSPESTDTQYF
CDR3nt: TGTGCCAGCAGCTTGGTGGCCCACTCACCGGAGAGCACAGATACGCAGTATTTT
v_gene: TRBV5-4
j_gene: TRBJ2-3
abundance: .
d_gene: .
len: 18

CDR3aa: CAISDSNQPQHF
CDR3nt: TGTGCCATCAGTGATTCCAATCAGCCCCAGCATTTT
v_gene: TRBV10-3
j_gene: TRBJ1-5
abundance: .
d_gene: .
len: 12

CDR3aa: CASSVTSGSYEQYF
CDR3nt: TGCGCCAGCAGCGTGACTAGCGGGTCCTACGAGCAGTACTTC
v_gene: TRBV10-2
j_gene: TRBJ2-7
abundance: once
d_gene: TRBD2
len: 14

CDR3aa: CASSPVTGELFF
CDR3nt: TGCGCCAGCAGCCCCGTTACCGGGGAGCTGTTTTTT
v_gene: TRBV4-3
j_gene: TRBJ2-2
abundance: .
d_gene: .
len: 12

CDR3aa: CASSSSGTGGFSGELFF
CDR3nt: TGTGCCAGCAGCTCATCCGGGACAGGGGGCTTCTCCGGGGAGCTGTTTTTT
v_gene: TRBV13
j_gene: TRBJ2-2
abundance: .
d_gene: TRBD1
len: 17

CDR3aa: CASSWTGTLETQYF
CDR3nt: TGTGCCAGCAGTTGGACAGGGACGTTGGAGACCCAGTACTTC
v_gene: TRBV28
j_gene: TRBJ2-5
abundance: .
d_gene: TRBD1
len: 14

CDR3aa: CASSPRTGGANTGELFF
CDR3nt: TGTGCCAGCAGCCCGAGAACAGGGGGCGCGAACACCGGGGAGCTGTTTTTT
v_gene: TRBV7-8
j_gene: TRBJ2-2
abundance: .
d_gene: TRBD1
len: 17

CDR3aa: CASRAGHGAEAFF
CDR3nt: TGCGCCAGCAGAGCGGGACACGGGGCTGAAGCTTTCTTT
v_gene: TRBV10-1
j_gene: TRBJ1-1
abundance: .
d_gene: .
len: 13

CDR3aa: CASSPSGTGTYEQYF
CDR3nt: TGCGCCAGCAGCCCTTCCGGGACAGGTACCTACGAGCAGTACTTC
v_gene: TRBV4-1
j_gene: TRBJ2-7
abundance: .
d_gene: TRBD1
len: 15

CDR3aa: CASSQGLGSTGNTIYF
CDR3nt: TGCGCCAGCAGCCAAGGACTGGGTTCAACTGGAAACACCATATATTTT
v_gene: TRBV4-1
j_gene: TRBJ1-3
abundance: .
d_gene: .
len: 16

CDR3aa: CSVQGGNGYTF
CDR3nt: TGCAGCGTTCAAGGAGGGAATGGCTACACCTTC
v_gene: TRBV29-1
j_gene: TRBJ1-2
abundance: .
d_gene: .
len: 11

CDR3aa: CASSYHGTAGEAFF
CDR3nt: TGTGCCAGCAGTTACCACGGGACAGCCGGTGAAGCTTTCTTT
v_gene: TRBV28
j_gene: TRBJ1-1
abundance: .
d_gene: TRBD1
len: 14

CDR3aa: CASSFRVSGELFF
CDR3nt: TGTGCTAGCAGCTTTAGGGTTTCCGGGGAGCTGTTTTTT
v_gene: TRBV7-7
j_gene: TRBJ2-2
abundance: .
d_gene: .
len: 13

CDR3aa: CASSLRTIAGGLYEQYF
CDR3nt: TGTGCCAGCAGCCTGCGGACAATAGCGGGAGGGCTATACGAGCAGTACTTC
v_gene: TRBV5-6
j_gene: TRBJ2-7
abundance: .
d_gene: TRBD2
len: 17

CDR3aa: CAISSVGDQGYTF
CDR3nt: TGTGCCATCAGCTCTGTCGGGGACCAGGGCTACACCTTC
v_gene: TRBV10-3
j_gene: TRBJ1-2
abundance: .
d_gene: .
len: 13

CDR3aa: CASSPFGETQYF
CDR3nt: TGTGCCAGCAGCCCTTTCGGTGAGACCCAGTACTTC
v_gene: TRBV4-2
j_gene: TRBJ2-5
abundance: few
d_gene: .
len: 12

CDR3aa: CASSSSRGETQYF
CDR3nt: TGTGCCAGCAGTTCCTCAAGGGGGGAGACCCAGTACTTC
v_gene: TRBV28
j_gene: TRBJ2-5
abundance: once
d_gene: .
len: 13

CDR3aa: CASSETGNQPQHF
CDR3nt: TGCGCCAGCAGTGAGACCGGGAATCAGCCCCAGCATTTT
v_gene: TRBV10-2
j_gene: TRBJ1-5
abundance: .
d_gene: .
len: 13

CDR3aa: CASSREGTQPQHF
CDR3nt: TGTGCCAGTAGTAGGGAAGGTACTCAGCCCCAGCATTTT
v_gene: TRBV19
j_gene: TRBJ1-5
abundance: .
d_gene: .
len: 13

CDR3aa: CASSKIGQGFDEQYF
CDR3nt: TGTGCCAGCAGTAAGATTGGACAGGGGTTCGACGAGCAGTACTTC
v_gene: TRBV6-6
j_gene: TRBJ2-7
abundance: .
d_gene: TRBD1
len: 15

CDR3aa: CASSSSTGASYEQYF
CDR3nt: TGCGCCAGCAGCTCATCGACAGGGGCTTCCTACGAGCAGTACTTC
v_gene: TRBV5-1
j_gene: TRBJ2-7
abundance: .
d_gene: TRBD1
len: 15

CDR3aa: CASSRWGLASSGEYNEQFF
CDR3nt: TGTGCCAGTAGTCGGTGGGGACTAGCGAGCAGTGGGGAGTACAATGAGCAGTTCTTC
v_gene: TRBV19
j_gene: TRBJ2-1
abundance: once
d_gene: TRBD2
len: 19

CDR3aa: CASSLGITDTQYF
CDR3nt: TGTGCCAGCAGCTTAGGGATCACAGATACGCAGTATTTT
v_gene: TRBV6-4
j_gene: TRBJ2-3
abundance: .
d_gene: .
len: 13

CDR3aa: CAWKGTSGPREKLFF
CDR3nt: TGTGCCTGGAAAGGGACGTCCGGTCCTCGTGAAAAACTGTTTTTT
v_gene: TRBV30
j_gene: TRBJ1-4
abundance: .
d_gene: .
len: 15

CDR3aa: CAWRNRDSYEQYF
CDR3nt: TGTGCCTGGAGGAACAGGGATAGCTACGAGCAGTACTTC
v_gene: TRBV30
j_gene: TRBJ2-7
abundance: .
d_gene: .
len: 13

CDR3aa: CASSLRGSLITGELFF
CDR3nt: TGTGCCAGCAGCTTACGGGGCAGCCTCATAACCGGGGAGCTGTTTTTT
v_gene: TRBV7-2
j_gene: TRBJ2-2
abundance: .
d_gene: .
len: 16

CDR3aa: CASRAGAYGYTF
CDR3nt: TGTGCCAGCAGGGCAGGGGCCTATGGCTACACCTTC
v_gene: TRBV28
j_gene: TRBJ1-2
abundance: .
d_gene: .
len: 12

CDR3aa: CASSGTGTGELFF
CDR3nt: TGTGCCAGCAGTGGAACAGGGACCGGGGAGCTGTTTTTT
v_gene: TRBV6-4
j_gene: TRBJ2-2
abundance: .
d_gene: .
len: 13

CDR3aa: CASSEQRELDGKGEQYF
CDR3nt: TGCGCCAGCAGTGAACAGCGGGAGTTAGATGGGAAGGGAGAGCAGTACTTC
v_gene: TRBV10-1
j_gene: TRBJ2-7
abundance: .
d_gene: TRBD2
len: 17

CDR3aa: CASSVGGRELWDTQYF
CDR3nt: TGTGCCAGCAGCGTAGGTGGGAGGGAGTTGTGGGATACGCAGTATTTT
v_gene: TRBV9
j_gene: TRBJ2-3
abundance: .
d_gene: TRBD2
len: 16

CDR3aa: CASSSGLAGDNEQFF
CDR3nt: TGCGCCAGCAGCTCTGGACTAGCGGGGGACAATGAGCAGTTCTTC
v_gene: TRBV5-1
j_gene: TRBJ2-1
abundance: .
d_gene: TRBD2
len: 15

CDR3aa: CASRAREGEPHEQYF
CDR3nt: TGCGCCAGCCGGGCCCGGGAAGGCGAACCCCACGAGCAGTACTTC
v_gene: TRBV5-1
j_gene: TRBJ2-7
abundance: .
d_gene: .
len: 15

CDR3aa: CASSVGDSNNEQFF
CDR3nt: TGTGCCAGCAGCGTAGGAGACTCCAACAATGAGCAGTTCTTC
v_gene: TRBV9
j_gene: TRBJ2-1
abundance: .
d_gene: .
len: 14